The 10 T cell receptor beta chains below come from one sample, sequenced in a study of blood T cell repertoires in COVID-19. The protocol was immunoSEQ multiplex PCR, while the TCRdb copy is restricted to in-frame clones and leaves out a portion. Of 200,000 to 250,000 clones listed, 85% to 90% are singletons. The sample was peripheral blood. All receptors come from a man between 50 and 59 years old with COVID-19, enrolled during active disease.

In regard to this clone: Other nucleotide sequences from this sample produce the same CDR3. The chain joins TRBV30 to TRBJ1-6; D is perhaps TRBD1 (6 bases). V was trimmed by 0 bases and J by 8 bases, leaving 8 bases between them. CDR1 is GTSNPN, CDR2 SVGIG, per germline (reference sequence). This CDR3 spans 13 amino acids. CDR3 coding DNA: TGTGCCTGGAGTGTACAGGGAGATTCACCCCTCCACTTT. Its translation: CAWSVQGDSPLHF.

The rearrangement joins TRBV3-1 (or the pseudogene TRBV3-2) to TRBJ2-7; TRBD2 aligns across 11 bases. CDR1 is LGHDT, CDR2 YNNKEL, per germline (reference sequence). The CDR3 runs 16 residues. The V segment lost 1 base and the J segment 0 bases; nucleotides outside the gene matches: 2. The CDR3 loop is CASSQGLAGFSYEQYF. The CDR3 DNA follows: TGTGCCAGCAGCCAAGGACTAGCGGGATTCTCCTACGAGCAGTACTTC.

CDR3 in DNA: TGTGCCAGCAGCTACCGGACAGTCTCCTCTGGGGCCAACGTCCTGACTTTC. This codes for CASSYRTVSSGANVLTF. The chain combines TRBV3-1 (or the pseudogene TRBV3-2) with TRBJ2-6, with TRBD1 as a possible D gene (6 bases). This CDR3 contains 17 residues. CDR1 and CDR2 from the germline V gene are LGHDT and YNNKEL (reference sequence). The ends were cut back, 5 bases at V and 0 bases at J, with 14 bases in the middle.

The CDR3 sequence: CASSEGDSNYGYTF. The CDR3 coding sequence is TGTGCCAGCAGCGAAGGGGACAGTAACTATGGCTACACCTTC. The chain uses TRBV9 and TRBJ1-2, with 7 bases fitting TRBD1. The germline gives CDR1 SGDLS, CDR2 YYNGEE. The trim removed 3 bases at V and 1 base at J, leaving 3 bases unmatched. The CDR3 has 14 amino acids. The variable domain in full, with the rest retrieved from reference TRBV9 and TRBJ1-2, is DSGVTQTPKHLITATGQRVTLRCSPRSGDLSVYWYQQSLDQGLQFLIQYYNGEERAKGNILERFSAQQFPDLHSELNLSSLELGDSALYFCASSEGDSNYGYTFGSGTRLTVV.

The count of this clone is one. The chain employs TRBV5-6 and TRBJ2-2; perhaps TRBD1 as D (6 bases). The ends were cut back, 2 bases at V and 0 bases at J, with 17 bases in the middle. Germline V gene data show CDR1 as SGHDT and CDR2 as YYEEEE. This CDR3 has 18 amino acids. CDR3: CASSLQGSLRANTGELFF. The CDR3, as DNA: TGTGCCAGCAGCTTACAGGGCTCCCTACGCGCGAACACCGGGGAGCTGTTTTTT.

The chain recombines TRBV5-8 with TRBJ1-6; D is possibly TRBD1 (6 bases). The CDR3 has 16 amino acids. Trimming removed 0 bases at V and 5 bases at J, with 12 bases between. The V gene's germline CDR1 is SGHTS and CDR2 YDEGEE. The CDR3 nucleotides read TGTGCCAGCAGCTTGGCCGGTTCAGGGGATAATTCACCCCTCCACTTT. This gives the protein CASSLAGSGDNSPLHF.

The chain employs TRBV2 and TRBJ2-3; TRBD2 matches at 11 bases. Looked up from germline, CDR1 is SNHLY and CDR2 is FYNNEI. J was trimmed by 4 bases and V by 7 bases; bases with no gene match: 7. This CDR3 region has 15 residues. In DNA, the CDR3 is TGTGCCAGCACTCTAGCGGGAGGTGGTCCAGATACGCAGTATTTT. This encodes CASTLAGGGPDTQYF.

The chain joins TRBV19 to TRBJ1-5; D is perhaps TRBD1 (6 bases). V was cut by 4 bases and J by 4 bases, with 8 bases left in between. The germline gives CDR1 LNHDA, CDR2 SQIVND (reference sequence). The length of the CDR3 is 13 residues. This CDR3 reads CASSNQGNQPQHF. CDR3 nucleotides: TGTGCCAGTAGTAATCAGGGGAATCAGCCCCAGCATTTT.

The chain employs TRBV6-2 or TRBV6-3 and TRBJ1-5; D gene uncertain. Trimming removed 6 bases at V and 0 bases at J, with 21 bases between. Germline V gene lookup returns CDR1 MNHEY and CDR2 SVGEGT. CDR3 length: 18 residues. The CDR3 coding sequence is TGTGCCAGCAGCCGTCGGGAGCCTAGGGCCAATAGCAATCAGCCCCAGCATTTT. Encoded protein: CASSRREPRANSNQPQHF.

This chain joins TRBV6-4 and TRBJ1-2; 8 nucleotides agree with TRBD1. CDR1 and CDR2 (germline): MRHNA, SNTAGT. With 6 bases clipped from V and 6 bases from J, the junction kept 15 bases outside the gene matches. The CDR3 loop spans 16 amino acids. The DNA of the CDR3 is TGTGCCAGCAGCCCCAACACAGGGGGACTTCCCAATGGCTACACCTTC. Translating it yields CASSPNTGGLPNGYTF.